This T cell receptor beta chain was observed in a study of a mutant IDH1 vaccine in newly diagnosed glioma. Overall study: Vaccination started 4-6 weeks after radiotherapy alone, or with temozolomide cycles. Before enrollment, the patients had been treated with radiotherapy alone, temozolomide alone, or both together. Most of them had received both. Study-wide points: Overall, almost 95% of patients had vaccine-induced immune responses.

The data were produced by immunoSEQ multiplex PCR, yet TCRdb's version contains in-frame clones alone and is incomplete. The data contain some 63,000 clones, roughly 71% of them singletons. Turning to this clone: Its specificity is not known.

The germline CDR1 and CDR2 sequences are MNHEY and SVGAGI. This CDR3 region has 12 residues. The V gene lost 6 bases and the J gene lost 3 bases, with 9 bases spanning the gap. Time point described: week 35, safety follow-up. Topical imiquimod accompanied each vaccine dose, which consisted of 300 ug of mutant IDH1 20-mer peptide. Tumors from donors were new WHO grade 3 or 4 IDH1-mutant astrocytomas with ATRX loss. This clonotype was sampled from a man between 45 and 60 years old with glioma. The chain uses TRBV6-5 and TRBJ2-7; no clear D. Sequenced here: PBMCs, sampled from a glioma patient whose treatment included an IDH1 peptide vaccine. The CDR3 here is CASRKLNYEQYF. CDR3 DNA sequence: TGTGCCAGCAGAAAACTAAACTACGAGCAGTACTTC.